This entry concerns a single T cell receptor (beta chain). The data are from a study of blood T cell repertoires in COVID-19. Study overall: T cells, B-cell-depleted T cells, or PBMCs provided the cDNA or gDNA that served as material.

TCRdb keeps only in-frame clones here, not all; method: immunoSEQ multiplex PCR. The table records roughly 250,000 clones, 82% of them present only once. Sequenced sample: peripheral blood. The clonotype originates from a woman in her sixties with active or convalescent COVID-19.

The DNA of the CDR3 is TGTGCCAGCAGCTTGCCGACAGTCCCCCCAGATACGCAGTATTTT. Translated: CASSLPTVPPDTQYF. V and J are TRBV5-6 and TRBJ2-3, with D possibly matching TRBD1 (5 bases). Germline loops: CDR1 SGHDT, CDR2 YYEEEE. The CDR3 is 15 residues long. Deletions cut 1 base from V and 4 bases from J, with 13 bases between.